This T cell receptor (beta chain) was retrieved from a study of blood T cells in healthy people across ages. PCR was performed a second time for 7 to 11 cycles using a sample-barcoded 5' primer and a J-beta primer mix. One entry per CDR3 protein results from TCRdb running MiXCR on the 5' RACE reads. The sample consists of just over 1 million distinct CDR3 sequences, 45% of them appearing once. This clonotype appeared a few times. The CDR3 spans 12 residues. V gave up 5 bases and J gave up 0 bases, with 8 bases separating them. The germline V gene encodes CDR1 SQVTM and CDR2 ANQGSEA. The V gene is TRBV29-1, the J gene TRBJ2-7, with D uncertain. The sample taken for sequencing was blood. The receptor comes from a woman aged 60-70 years in good health. The CDR3 sequence is CSVSLSSYEQYF. The CDR3 nucleotides read TGCAGCGTTTCACTGAGCTCCTACGAGCAGTACTTC.